This T cell receptor (beta chain) is from a study of shared clonotypes between healthy human individuals. Study conclusions and caveats: A handful of donors showed sharing of approximately 5% of naive CD4 clonotypes.

Germline CDR1 is SGHRS and CDR2 is YFSETQ. Trimming left V 0 bases short and J 1 base short, with 10 bases between. CDR3 length equals 15 residues. The repertoire was sequenced with immunoSEQ multiplex PCR; TCRdb's copy has only in-frame clones and lacks some. Of 1,400,000 or so clones listed, approximately 98.5% are singletons. Comment on this clone: Its antigen is currently unknown.

The TCR sequence derives from a man aged 25-40 years in good health. The V gene is TRBV5-1, the J gene TRBJ2-5; D gene ambiguous. Specimen: naive CD4+ T cells sorted from blood. Subset meaning: CD45RA+ positively selected. The chain's CDR3 is CASSLVAASQETQYF. In DNA, the CDR3 is TGCGCCAGCAGCTTGGTGGCGGCCAGCCAAGAGACCCAGTACTTC.